This entry features one T cell receptor beta chain sequence. Its matching antigen is unknown. Other DNA sequences in the same sample also yield this CDR3. The record originates from a study of cytomegalovirus exposure and HLA in healthy donors. Overall study findings and caveats: Per a prior analysis, the majority of TCR beta V segments were productive roughly 87% or roughly 30% of the time. Sequencing depth roughly uniform across donors was assumed in presence/absence analyses.

Germline V gives CDR1 SNHLY, CDR2 FYNNEI. Trimming took off 3 bases at V and 0 bases at J, with 8 bases between the two ends. The CDR3 has 14 residues. PCR was performed using 60 Vbeta and 13 Jbeta primers. Profiling relied on immunoSEQ multiplex PCR, and the TCRdb table lists in-frame clones only, not all of them. The sample holds 200,000 to 250,000 clones, around 88% seen once. The TCR originated in a woman between 18 and 29 years old in good health and CMV-seronegative. The V and J genes are TRBV2 and TRBJ2-5; TRBD2 might be the D (6 bases). Specimen: PBMCs. CDR3 nucleotides: TGTGCCAGCAGTGAGCAGCGGGACCAAGAGACCCAGTACTTC. It is translated as CASSEQRDQETQYF. The full variable domain, completed using reference TRBV2 and TRBJ2-5, is EPEVTQTPSHQVTQMGQEVILRCVPISNHLYFYWYRQILGQKVEFLVSFYNNEISEKSEIFDDQFSVERPDGSNFTLKIRSTKLEDSAMYFCASSEQRDQETQYFGPGTRLLVL.